What follows are 29 T cell receptor beta chains derived from one specimen sequenced in a study of shared T cell receptors in the human thymus. Sequencing used immunoSEQ multiplex PCR; TCRdb keeps in-frame clones, though not all of them. This sample has fewer than 700,000 clones, with 88% found just once. These records were also assigned to another study, of human thymus T cells.

The sequenced material came from thymocytes. The source of these receptors is a boy in the first two years of life with a congenital heart defect.

The chain employs TRBV19 and TRBJ1-5, with 10 bases identical to TRBD1. Germline assignment: CDR1 LNHDA and CDR2 SQIVND (reference sequence). Losses at the gene ends were 8 bases for V and 2 bases for J; bases not matched to a gene: 6. The length of the CDR3 is 15 residues. CDR3 in DNA: TGTGCCAGTCAGACCGGGACAGGGGGCAATCAGCCCCAGCATTTT. Protein: CASQTGTGGNQPQHF. Full variable domain (outside the CDR3, taken from reference TRBV19 and TRBJ1-5): DGGITQSPKYLFRKEGQNVTLSCEQNLNHDAMYWYRQDPGQGLRLIYYSQIVNDFQKGDIAEGYSVSREKKESFPLTVTSAQKNPTAFYLCASQTGTGGNQPQHFGDGTRLSIL.

Notes on this clone: Mismatch with germline at one junction end may stem from a read error. The chain uses TRBV7-7 and TRBJ2-5, with 10 nucleotides matching TRBD2. Germline V gene data show CDR1 as SSHAT and CDR2 as FNYEAQ (reference sequence). The CDR3 runs 18 residues. This chain's CDR3 is CASSPQGPSGSQEETQYF. The CDR3 DNA is TGTGCTAGCAGCCCCCAGGGTCCTAGCGGGAGTCAGGAAGAGACCCAGTACTTC.

The rearrangement links TRBV11-3 to TRBJ2-7; D remains ambiguous. The germline V gene has CDR1 SGHNT and CDR2 YENEEA. This CDR3 has 14 residues. V was clipped by 3 bases and J by 2 bases, with 11 bases between them. The CDR3 nucleotides read TGTGCCAGCAGCTTTATTGCGTCTACCTACGAGCAGTACTTC. This encodes CASSFIASTYEQYF.

The V and J genes are TRBV7-9 and TRBJ2-7; 7 bases are shared with TRBD2. The germline CDR1 and CDR2 sequences are SEHNR and FQNEAQ (reference sequence). V shed 1 base, J shed 3 bases, and the junction held 6 bases outside the gene matches. The CDR3 contains 15 residues. CDR3 loop: CASSLGLAADYEQYF. DNA for the CDR3: TGTGCCAGCAGCTTAGGGCTAGCGGCCGACTACGAGCAGTACTTC.

The chain employs TRBV15 and TRBJ2-7; TRBD1 matches at 7 bases. Unmatched junction bases numbered 6, after V lost 3 bases and J lost 1 base. Germline CDR1 and CDR2: LNHNV and YYDKDF (reference sequence). The CDR3 has 15 residues. For the CDR3, the DNA is TGTGCCACCAGCAGCTCACAGGGGCGGTCCTACGAGCAGTACTTC. As protein: CATSSSQGRSYEQYF.

The rearrangement joins TRBV5-4 to TRBJ1-1; TRBD1 is a possible D gene (5 bases). There are 15 residues in the CDR3. Trimming shortened V by 4 bases and J by 1 base, and 14 bases separated the two germline ends. CDR1 is SGHNT, CDR2 YYREEE, per germline (reference sequence). As DNA, the CDR3 is TGTGCCAGCAGCGAGCGACAGCCAGAGAACACTGAAGCTTTCTTT. It encodes CASSERQPENTEAFF. The whole variable domain, remainder taken from reference TRBV5-4 and TRBJ1-1, is ETGVTQSPTHLIKTRGQQVTLRCSSQSGHNTVSWYQQALGQGPQFIFQYYREEENGRGNFPPRFSGLQFPNYSSELNVNALELDDSALYLCASSERQPENTEAFFGQGTRLTVV.

The CDR3 loop reads CASSKGDPGQGFEQYF. The CDR3 DNA is TGTGCCAGCAGCAAAGGCGACCCGGGACAGGGATTCGAGCAGTACTTC. The gene calls are TRBV21-1 and TRBJ2-7; the table's D gene call, TRBD1, was not cross checked with the DNA. TRBV21-1 is flagged as a pseudogene. There are 16 residues in the CDR3.

The chain links TRBV7-3 to TRBJ2-3; TRBD2 matches 12 bases. Germline assignment: CDR1 SGHTA and CDR2 FQGTGA. The junction had 0 bases not matched to a gene; V was cut back by 3 bases and J by 5 bases. This CDR3 comprises 14 residues. As DNA, the CDR3 is TGTGCCAGCAGCTTGGGACTAGCGGGAGATACGCAGTATTTT. It encodes CASSLGLAGDTQYF.

This chain uses TRBV7-8 with TRBJ1-5; 12 bases fit TRBD1. Germline V lookup: CDR1 SGHVS, CDR2 FQNEAQ. CDR3 length equals 19 residues. The J segment lost 3 bases and the V segment lost 6 bases, leaving 15 bases of the junction unmatched. For the CDR3, the DNA is TGTGCCAGCAGTCCCGCCCGGGACAGGGGGCATCAGCTCAATCAGCCCCAGCATTTT. Encoded protein: CASSPARDRGHQLNQPQHF. Using reference TRBV7-8 and TRBJ1-5 for the parts outside the CDR3, the full variable domain is GAGVSQSPRYKVAKRGQDVALRCDPISGHVSLFWYQQALGQGPEFLTYFQNEAQLDKSGLPSDRFFAERPEGSVSTLKIQRTQQEDSAVYLCASSPARDRGHQLNQPQHFGDGTRLSIL.

For this clone: Other DNA variants within this sample encode the same CDR3. The genes are TRBV6-1 and TRBJ2-7, with TRBD1 matching over 7 bases. The ends lost 8 bases at V and 2 bases at J; junction bases unmatched: 12. Germline-derived CDR1 and CDR2 are MNHNS and SASEGT. CDR3 size: 15 residues. CDR3 protein: CASGGWTGPTYEQYF. The CDR3 DNA is TGTGCCAGCGGGGGATGGACAGGCCCGACCTACGAGCAGTACTTC.

V gene TRBV10-2 combines with J gene TRBJ1-2; 7 nucleotides agree with TRBD1. CDR3 size: 12 residues. CDR1 WSHSY and CDR2 SAAADI come from the germline V gene. J lost 8 bases, V lost 7 bases, and 7 bases had no gene match. CDR3 sequence reads: CASTHPTGGYTF. CDR3 nucleotide sequence: TGCGCCAGCACGCACCCGACAGGGGGCTACACCTTC.

This chain connects TRBV4-1 to TRBJ2-7; 9 bases are a match to TRBD2. With V trimmed by 0 bases and J by 2 bases, 2 bases remained unmatched. The CDR3 loop spans 15 amino acids. CDR1 is MGHRA, CDR2 YSYEKL, per germline. The CDR3 sequence is CASSQDPSGTYEQYF. The CDR3 DNA is TGCGCCAGCAGCCAAGACCCTAGCGGGACCTACGAGCAGTACTTC.

A note on this clone: Other DNA sequences within the sample encode an identical CDR3. The rearrangement joins TRBV11-3 to TRBJ2-7, with TRBD1 identical over 9 bases. V lost 4 bases to trimming and J lost 2 bases; unmatched junction nucleotides: 3. The CDR3 has 14 residues. Germline V lookup: CDR1 SGHNT, CDR2 YENEEA. For the CDR3, the DNA is TGTGCCAGCAGCTCCGGGACAGGGACCTACGAGCAGTACTTC. Translated: CASSSGTGTYEQYF.

This clone was counted between two and nine times. The chain recombines TRBV6-1 with TRBJ1-1; 8 bases align to TRBD1. Trimming at V came to 4 bases and at J to 5 bases, leaving 6 bases not matched to a gene. Looked up from germline, CDR1 is MNHNS and CDR2 is SASEGT. This CDR3 spans 14 amino acids. The CDR3 DNA sequence: TGTGCCAGCAGTGTACCGACAGGGGTAACTGAAGCTTTCTTT. As protein: CASSVPTGVTEAFF.

J is TRBJ2-1 and V is TRBV19; D perhaps matches TRBD2 (6 bases). The germline V gene encodes CDR1 LNHDA and CDR2 SQIVND (reference sequence). The CDR3 runs 15 residues. The germline V and J ends were trimmed by 1 base and 4 bases, with 11 bases remaining between them. The CDR3 protein is CASSIGGLTYNEQFF. DNA for the CDR3: TGTGCCAGTAGTATAGGGGGACTGACGTACAATGAGCAGTTCTTC.

The V call is TRBV5-1, the J call TRBJ2-7; no clear D. Trimming cost V 2 bases and J 3 bases, with 12 bases left between them. The CDR3 loop spans 14 amino acids. Germline assignment: CDR1 SGHRS and CDR2 YFSETQ. CDR3 in amino acids: CASSFRPGLYEQYF. In nucleotides, the CDR3 is TGCGCCAGCAGCTTTAGGCCGGGTCTCTACGAGCAGTACTTC.

The rearrangement uses TRBV18 and TRBJ2-7, with 7 nucleotides matching TRBD2. The CDR3 extends over 15 amino acids. Per germline, CDR1 KGHSH and CDR2 LQKENI. Trimming cost V 4 bases and J 5 bases; bases outside gene matches: 11. The CDR3 reads CASSQSIGRTHEQYF. CDR3 coding DNA: TGTGCCAGCTCACAATCTATCGGGAGGACCCACGAGCAGTACTTC.

The chain carries TRBV4-2 and TRBJ1-1, with D unclear. The germline CDR1 and CDR2 sequences are LGHNA and YNFKEQ. Trimming removed 2 bases from V and 4 bases from J, with 8 bases in between. The CDR3 spans 13 residues. CDR3 nucleotides: TGTGCCAGCAGCCAACACCGTAGCACTGAAGCTTTCTTT. The encoded protein is CASSQHRSTEAFF.

The rearrangement uses TRBV19 and TRBJ2-7, with 7 bases aligning to TRBD1. The CDR3 spans 14 residues. Per the germline V gene, CDR1 is LNHDA and CDR2 is SQIVND (reference sequence). The ends lost 2 bases at V and 2 bases at J; junction bases unmatched: 3. CDR3 nucleotides: TGTGCCAGTAGTATAAGGGGGCTTCCCTACGAGCAGTACTTC. Protein: CASSIRGLPYEQYF.

The chain employs TRBV5-5 and TRBJ2-7, with 7 nucleotides matching TRBD1. V trimming: 4 bases; J trimming: 0 bases; junction bases outside the gene matches: 7. The germline V gene has CDR1 SGHKS and CDR2 YYEKEE (reference sequence). The length of the CDR3 is 15 residues. As DNA, the CDR3 is TGTGCCAGCAGCCGCCGGGACAGAGCCTCCTACGAGCAGTACTTC. It codes for CASSRRDRASYEQYF.

The J gene is TRBJ2-3, the V gene TRBV7-6; 8 nucleotides match TRBD2. The CDR3 is 17 amino acids. Germline lookup yields CDR1 SGHVS and CDR2 FNYEAQ. The junction had 8 bases not matched to a gene; V was cut back by 0 bases and J by 3 bases. The CDR3 nucleotides are TGTGCCAGCAGCTTAGCTGTTAGTAGCGGGACGACAGATACGCAGTATTTT. Amino acids: CASSLAVSSGTTDTQYF.

The chain is built from TRBV11-3 and TRBJ2-7, with TRBD1 as a possible D gene (6 bases). V shed 5 bases and J shed 3 bases, with 14 bases lying between them. The CDR3 covers 14 residues. Per the germline V gene, CDR1 is SGHNT and CDR2 is YENEEA. The CDR3 sequence: CASSKPGQHYEQYF. CDR3 nucleotide sequence: TGTGCCAGCAGCAAACCAGGACAGCACTACGAGCAGTACTTC.

This clone was recorded only once. The J gene is TRBJ1-3, the V gene TRBV5-4, with D hard to call. The ends were cut back, 6 bases at V and 0 bases at J, with 4 bases in the middle. Per germline, CDR1 SGHNT and CDR2 YYREEE (reference sequence). CDR3 length equals 12 residues. DNA for the CDR3: TGTGCCAGCACAGACTCTGGAAACACCATATATTTT. Protein product: CASTDSGNTIYF.

The rearrangement joins TRBV19 to TRBJ1-3, with a tentative D call TRBD1 (5 bases). The CDR3 covers 13 residues. Germline V gene sequence: CDR1 LNHDA, CDR2 SQIVND (reference sequence). The CDR3 here is CATGLFSGNTIYF. The DNA for the CDR3 is TGTGCTACAGGATTATTCTCTGGAAACACCATATATTTT.

The table lists this clone with a few counts. The chain combines TRBV4-3 with TRBJ2-6; a weak D match, TRBD2 (5 bases). CDR1 and CDR2 from the germline V gene are LGHNA and YSLEER. With 4 bases removed from V and 2 bases from J, the gap between germline ends came to 9 bases. This CDR3 has 15 amino acids. CDR3 residues: CASSRRGPGANVLTF. The CDR3 DNA follows: TGCGCCAGCAGCCGGAGAGGGCCTGGGGCCAACGTCCTGACTTTC.

The chain combines TRBV4-2 with TRBJ2-2; the D gene is possibly TRBD2 (6 bases). V lost 0 bases to trimming and J lost 3 bases, with 11 bases between them. CDR1 is LGHNA, CDR2 YNFKEQ, per germline. The CDR3 runs 16 residues. The CDR3 bases are TGTGCCAGCAGCCAAGAGGAGGAGGGCTACACCGGGGAGCTGTTTTTT. Translating gives CASSQEEEGYTGELFF.

This clone was counted only a few times. The rearrangement joins TRBV4-3 to TRBJ2-2; 9 positions match TRBD2. Germline CDR1 LGHNA, CDR2 YSLEER. Germline trimming cut 0 bases from V and 3 bases from J; bases unmatched to any gene: 5. CDR3 length: 17 residues. CDR3 sequence: CASSQDQIAGDTGELFF. CDR3 bases: TGCGCCAGCAGCCAAGATCAGATAGCGGGAGACACCGGGGAGCTGTTTTTT.

The rearrangement joins TRBV29-1 to TRBJ2-7, with 7 bases fitting TRBD2. V was pared by 6 bases and J by 9 bases, with 26 bases of the junction left unmatched. There are 17 residues in the CDR3. From germline, CDR1 is SQVTM and CDR2 ANQGSEA. The CDR3 DNA is TGCAGCGTCGCTGACCAACAAGATGGACTAGATCCGGAGGGGCAGTACTTC. Translating gives CSVADQQDGLDPEGQYF.

This chain joins TRBV30 and TRBJ1-2; tentatively, D is TRBD1 (5 bases). The germline V gene has CDR1 GTSNPN and CDR2 SVGIG (reference sequence). V was trimmed by 3 bases and J by 4 bases, leaving 30 bases between them. The CDR3 covers 19 residues. CDR3 sequence (DNA): TGTGCCTGGAGCGTATACCGAACCACAGCGATTACAGGTTTCTATGGCTACACCTTC. It encodes CAWSVYRTTAITGFYGYTF.